The clone carrying this T cell receptor beta chain came up once. The antigen is not known. The sorted regulatory T cells were CD4+, CD25-high and CD127-low, with genomic DNA sequenced. The data were obtained in a study of regulatory and conventional T cells in RAG deficiency. Findings of the study overall: Control T-cell subsets had markedly higher Shannon entropy and lower Simpson indices than RAG-deficient patients. Shorter CDR3s in all patient subsets; >85% Treg-Tconv overlap in Omenn.

Clones were read by immunoSEQ multiplex PCR, and TCRdb kept only the in-frame ones, dropping some. The sample includes about 28,000 clones, 90% to 95% of them seen just once. This CDR3 has 15 residues. The germline CDR1 and CDR2 sequences are LGHNA and YNFKEQ. Between the trimmed V and J ends, which lost 0 bases and 7 bases, there was a span of 15 bases. The same data also went into a second study, on regulatory T cells. That report adds: The PCR used 52 TRBV and 13 TRBJ primers.

The V gene is TRBV4-2, the J gene TRBJ1-2, with D possibly TRBD1 on 6 matching bases. This clonotype originated in a human donor in good health. Sequencing input: Tregs sorted from blood. CDR3 DNA sequence: TGTGCCAGCAGCCAAGATCGGGCTGGGGGCGCTGGCTACACCTTC. Residues: CASSQDRAGGAGYTF.